This T cell receptor beta chain appears in the sequencing data of a study of cytomegalovirus exposure and HLA in healthy donors. Researchers ran the PCR with 60 Vbeta and 13 Jbeta primers. Repertoires were generated with immunoSEQ multiplex PCR, while TCRdb's copy carries only in-frame clones and drops some. The sample lists about 90,000 clones, approximately 65% occurring once. The sequence was collected from a woman aged 25 to 39 in good health and CMV-seropositive. The specimen sequenced was PBMCs.

Here the CDR3 DNA reads TGTGCCAGCAGTGTAGGGGGGGCCTTGGCAGATACGCAGTATTTT. It yields the protein CASSVGGALADTQYF. V usage is TRBV2 and J usage is TRBJ2-3; TRBD2 is a possible D gene (7 bases). The germline CDR1 and CDR2 sequences are SNHLY and FYNNEI. This CDR3 region has 15 residues. The ends were cut back, 4 bases at V and 4 bases at J, with 15 bases in the middle.